This TCR beta chain was documented in a study of blood T cell repertoires in COVID-19. Study background: From the United States, Italy and Spain came samples of acute and convalescent COVID-19. PBMCs, B-cell-depleted T cells, or T cells were the source of the cDNA or gDNA that made up the material.

In the original analysis: Amplification from reference gene primers served as the basis for estimated nucleated cell counts. TCRdb keeps only in-frame clones here, not all; method: immunoSEQ multiplex PCR. The D gene and trimming were derived from the DNA, and the V and J assignments and clone size from that table. The table has approximately 400,000 clones, about nine tenths seen once. Patients from Seattle were sampled longitudinally, starting during active infection. There are 14 residues in the CDR3. Germline CDR1 MNHEY, CDR2 SVGAGI. V shed 5 bases and J 4 bases; nucleotides not matched to a gene: 4.

The rearrangement links TRBV6-5 to TRBJ2-3; 9 nucleotides line up with TRBD1. This receptor was obtained from a woman aged 45 to 65 with COVID-19, enrolled during active disease. The sequenced material came from peripheral blood. CDR3 sequence (DNA): TGTGCCAGCAGTCTTGACAGGGGGGCAGATACGCAGTATTTT. This encodes CASSLDRGADTQYF.